The clone carrying this TCR beta chain was observed at least ten times. The length of the CDR3 is 14 residues. The V end was cut by 3 bases, the J end by 2 bases, with 12 bases between. The germline V gene has CDR1 DFQATT and CDR2 SNEGSKA (reference sequence). This entry is derived from a study of response to subunit inactivated influenza vaccine. TCRdb called the RT-PCR reads again in MiXCR, with one record for every CDR3 protein. Found here are roughly 570,000 distinct CDR3 sequences, around 13% of them singletons; the top ten hold about an eighth. The chain links TRBV20-1 to TRBJ2-3; TRBD1 is a possible D gene (5 bases). The TCR comes from a man aged 50 to 60 who received an inactivated influenza vaccine. This specimen consisted of PBMCs from blood, obtained roughly 46 days after vaccination. The chain's CDR3 is CSASDRTYTDTQYF. The CDR3 coding sequence is TGCAGTGCTAGTGACCGGACATACACAGATACGCAGTATTTT.